The rows below give T cell receptor beta chains drawn from one sample of a study of cytomegalovirus exposure and HLA in healthy donors. Measured with immunoSEQ multiplex PCR; TCRdb has only the in-frame clones, and not every one. The sample holds 85,000 to 100,000 clones, roughly 86% seen once. The sequencing input was PBMCs. These receptors were taken from a man younger than 45 in good health and CMV-seropositive. CDR3s include the opening cysteine and the closing phenylalanine or tryptophan. A D gene is named only where the DNA matches it firmly. Expanded clones get a size class; other rows say once, few or many, or leave the size out.

v_call: TRBV15
j_call: TRBJ1-2
clone_size: NA
cdr3_length: 15
d_call: NA
cdr3_nt: TGTGCCACCAGCAGAGATCCCCGCAGGGACTATGGCTACACCTTC
cdr3_aa: CATSRDPRRDYGYTF

v_call: TRBV30
j_call: TRBJ2-5
clone_size: NA
cdr3_length: 15
d_call: NA
cdr3_nt: TGTGCCTGGAGTGAGGCCAGAGGGGGTCCAGAGACCCAGTACTTC
cdr3_aa: CAWSEARGGPETQYF

v_call: TRBV21-1
j_call: TRBJ1-1
clone_size: NA
cdr3_length: 12
d_call: NA
cdr3_nt: TGTGCCAACAGGACAGGGGGCTTGGAAGCTTTCTTT
cdr3_aa: CANRTGGLEAFF

v_call: TRBV7-3
j_call: TRBJ2-7
clone_size: NA
cdr3_length: 13
d_call: TRBD2
cdr3_nt: TGTGCCAGCAGCCAAGCGGGATCCTACGAGCAGTACTTC
cdr3_aa: CASSQAGSYEQYF

v_call: TRBV30
j_call: TRBJ2-7
clone_size: once
cdr3_length: 14
d_call: NA
cdr3_nt: TGTGCCTGGAGGGACTTCCCGGGTACTAGAGGGCAGTACTTC
cdr3_aa: CAWRDFPGTRGQYF

v_call: TRBV2
j_call: TRBJ2-4
clone_size: NA
cdr3_length: 16
d_call: TRBD1
cdr3_nt: TGTGCCAGCAGTCCGGGACAGGGTCTAGGCAAAAACATTCAGTACTTC
cdr3_aa: CASSPGQGLGKNIQYF

v_call: TRBV18
j_call: TRBJ2-1
clone_size: once
cdr3_length: 14
d_call: TRBD2
cdr3_nt: TGTGCCGAACCGCTAGCGGGAGGGGGCAATGAGCAGTTCTTC
cdr3_aa: CAEPLAGGGNEQFF

v_call: TRBV5-1
j_call: TRBJ1-2
clone_size: NA
cdr3_length: 16
d_call: TRBD1
cdr3_nt: TGCGCCAGCAGCTTGAACGCCCCGGGCAGGGGGATTGGCTACACCTTC
cdr3_aa: CASSLNAPGRGIGYTF

v_call: TRBV27
j_call: TRBJ2-7
clone_size: NA
cdr3_length: 15
d_call: TRBD1
cdr3_nt: TGTGCCAGCAGTGGGGGACAGGGTAGGTTGGGCGAGCAGTACTTC
cdr3_aa: CASSGGQGRLGEQYF

v_call: TRBV27
j_call: TRBJ2-6
clone_size: NA
cdr3_length: 16
d_call: NA
cdr3_nt: TGTGCCAGCAGTTCCAAACAGGGACCCGGGGCCAACGTCCTGACTTTC
cdr3_aa: CASSSKQGPGANVLTF

v_call: TRBV2
j_call: TRBJ2-7
clone_size: NA
cdr3_length: 13
d_call: NA
cdr3_nt: TGTGCCAGTCGGACTACCCCAGCCTACGAGCAGTACTTC
cdr3_aa: CASRTTPAYEQYF

v_call: TRBV23-1
j_call: TRBJ1-5
clone_size: NA
cdr3_length: 18
d_call: TRBD1
cdr3_nt: TGCGCCAGCAGTCAATTAATTCGGGACAGGGGCAGCAATCAGCCCCAGCATTTT
cdr3_aa: CASSQLIRDRGSNQPQHF

v_call: TRBV28
j_call: TRBJ2-1
clone_size: NA
cdr3_length: 14
d_call: TRBD2
cdr3_nt: TGTGCCAGCACCTTTCAACCTAGCGGGGGGCTGCAGTTCTTC
cdr3_aa: CASTFQPSGGLQFF

v_call: TRBV19
j_call: TRBJ1-1
clone_size: NA
cdr3_length: 14
d_call: NA
cdr3_nt: TGTGCCAGTAGTAAGGACAGAGAAGTCACTGAAGCTTTCTTT
cdr3_aa: CASSKDREVTEAFF

v_call: TRBV11-1
j_call: TRBJ2-1
clone_size: NA
cdr3_length: 17
d_call: NA
cdr3_nt: TGTGCCAGCAGCTTAGGTCGGACAGTCCTCGTCTACAATGAGCAGTTCTTC
cdr3_aa: CASSLGRTVLVYNEQFF

v_call: TRBV15
j_call: TRBJ2-7
clone_size: NA
cdr3_length: 15
d_call: TRBD2
cdr3_nt: TGTGCCACCAGCAGAGTCGGCGGGGGTTCCTACGAGCAGTACTTC
cdr3_aa: CATSRVGGGSYEQYF

v_call: TRBV30
j_call: TRBJ1-2
clone_size: NA
cdr3_length: 14
d_call: TRBD1
cdr3_nt: TGTGCCTGGAGTTCCTTGGACAGGGACTATGGCTACACCTTC
cdr3_aa: CAWSSLDRDYGYTF

v_call: TRBV28
j_call: TRBJ1-2
clone_size: NA
cdr3_length: 13
d_call: NA
cdr3_nt: TGTGCCAGCAGTGATCAGGGGTACTATGGCTACACCTTC
cdr3_aa: CASSDQGYYGYTF

v_call: TRBV30
j_call: TRBJ2-5
clone_size: NA
cdr3_length: 13
d_call: NA
cdr3_nt: TGTGCCTGGAGTCCAACAGGGTCGCAGACCCAGTACTTC
cdr3_aa: CAWSPTGSQTQYF

v_call: TRBV19
j_call: TRBJ2-7
clone_size: NA
cdr3_length: 15
d_call: NA
cdr3_nt: TGTGCCAGTAGTTCATCATCGGGACACTACTACGAGCAGTACTTC
cdr3_aa: CASSSSSGHYYEQYF

v_call: TRBV14
j_call: TRBJ2-1
clone_size: NA
cdr3_length: 13
d_call: NA
cdr3_nt: TGTGCCAGCAGCTTATCTCTAGCCGGTGAGCAGTTCTTC
cdr3_aa: CASSLSLAGEQFF

v_call: TRBV2
j_call: TRBJ2-3
clone_size: NA
cdr3_length: 15
d_call: TRBD1
cdr3_nt: TGTGCCAGCAGTGACGGGACAGGGGGTGGAGATACGCAGTATTTT
cdr3_aa: CASSDGTGGGDTQYF

v_call: TRBV5-1
j_call: TRBJ2-6
clone_size: NA
cdr3_length: 18
d_call: NA
cdr3_nt: TGCGCCAGCAGCCCGGGACTGTCCCGGGTAGCTGGGGCCAACGTCCTGACTTTC
cdr3_aa: CASSPGLSRVAGANVLTF

v_call: TRBV18
j_call: TRBJ1-1
clone_size: once
cdr3_length: 13
d_call: TRBD1
cdr3_nt: TGTGCCAGCTCACCAGGACAGGGAGCTGAAGCTTTCTTT
cdr3_aa: CASSPGQGAEAFF

v_call: TRBV19
j_call: TRBJ2-1
clone_size: NA
cdr3_length: 14
d_call: NA
cdr3_nt: TGTGCCAGTAGTTCTGAGGGTTCGGGCAATGAGCAGTTCTTC
cdr3_aa: CASSSEGSGNEQFF

v_call: TRBV2
j_call: TRBJ2-7
clone_size: NA
cdr3_length: 11
d_call: NA
cdr3_nt: TGTGCCAGCAGGCTCTACTACGAGCAGTACTTC
cdr3_aa: CASRLYYEQYF

v_call: TRBV29-1
j_call: TRBJ2-7
clone_size: NA
cdr3_length: 14
d_call: NA
cdr3_nt: TGCAGCGCACGGGCCGTGACAGGATATTACGAGCAGTACTTC
cdr3_aa: CSARAVTGYYEQYF

v_call: TRBV6-1
j_call: TRBJ2-1
clone_size: NA
cdr3_length: 17
d_call: NA
cdr3_nt: TGTGCCAGCAGTGACCCTGGTCAGGGTGAGATATACAATGAGCAGTTCTTC
cdr3_aa: CASSDPGQGEIYNEQFF

v_call: TRBV5-1
j_call: TRBJ2-4
clone_size: NA
cdr3_length: 15
d_call: NA
cdr3_nt: TGCGCCAGCAGCTTGGCGGAGGGGGCCAAAAACATTCAGTACTTC
cdr3_aa: CASSLAEGAKNIQYF

v_call: TRBV9
j_call: TRBJ2-7
clone_size: NA
cdr3_length: 15
d_call: TRBD2
cdr3_nt: TGTGCCAGCAGCGTAAATGTGGGAGGGCCCTACGAGCAGTACTTC
cdr3_aa: CASSVNVGGPYEQYF

v_call: TRBV6-5
j_call: TRBJ1-1
clone_size: NA
cdr3_length: 13
d_call: NA
cdr3_nt: TGTGCCAGCAGTTTGGTGGAGGACACTGAAGCTTTCTTT
cdr3_aa: CASSLVEDTEAFF

v_call: TRBV28
j_call: TRBJ2-4
clone_size: NA
cdr3_length: 15
d_call: TRBD2
cdr3_nt: TGTGCCAGCGCTGGGGGCGGGAGCGGGAGAAACATTCAGTACTTC
cdr3_aa: CASAGGGSGRNIQYF

v_call: TRBV18
j_call: TRBJ2-4
clone_size: NA
cdr3_length: 14
d_call: NA
cdr3_nt: TGTGCCAGCTCACCAGAACAGGTCAAAAACATTCAGTACTTC
cdr3_aa: CASSPEQVKNIQYF

v_call: TRBV4-1
j_call: TRBJ1-3
clone_size: NA
cdr3_length: 14
d_call: NA
cdr3_nt: TGCGCCAGCAGTCAAACGGACAGAGGAAACACCATATATTTT
cdr3_aa: CASSQTDRGNTIYF

v_call: TRBV27
j_call: TRBJ2-7
clone_size: NA
cdr3_length: 16
d_call: TRBD2
cdr3_nt: TGTGCCAGCAGTCCGCTGACAGGACTCACGAGCGGGGGGGAGTACTTC
cdr3_aa: CASSPLTGLTSGGEYF

v_call: TRBV5-8
j_call: TRBJ2-5
clone_size: NA
cdr3_length: 15
d_call: TRBD1
cdr3_nt: TGTGCCAGCAGATCCTTTGGACAGGGTGAAGAGACCCAGTACTTC
cdr3_aa: CASRSFGQGEETQYF

v_call: TRBV5-4
j_call: TRBJ2-5
clone_size: NA
cdr3_length: 13
d_call: NA
cdr3_nt: TGTGCCAGCAGCCAACAGAATAAAGAGACCCAGTACTTC
cdr3_aa: CASSQQNKETQYF

v_call: TRBV7-2
j_call: TRBJ1-1
clone_size: NA
cdr3_length: 14
d_call: NA
cdr3_nt: TGTGCCAGCAGCTTACGGGTTAGGGGGTCTGAAGCTTTCTTT
cdr3_aa: CASSLRVRGSEAFF

v_call: TRBV2
j_call: TRBJ2-1
clone_size: once
cdr3_length: 15
d_call: TRBD2
cdr3_nt: TGTGCCAGCAGCCGGGCTAGCGGGAGACCAAATGAGCAGTTCTTC
cdr3_aa: CASSRASGRPNEQFF

v_call: TRBV28
j_call: TRBJ1-5
clone_size: NA
cdr3_length: 15
d_call: NA
cdr3_nt: TGTGCCAGCACCTTAGGGTACAGGTACAAGGGTCCCCAGCATTTT
cdr3_aa: CASTLGYRYKGPQHF

v_call: TRBV10-3
j_call: TRBJ1-6
clone_size: NA
cdr3_length: 14
d_call: TRBD1
cdr3_nt: TGTGCAGTCAAAGAGGACAGGGTAAATTCACCCCTCCACTTT
cdr3_aa: CAVKEDRVNSPLHF

v_call: TRBV5-4
j_call: TRBJ2-1
clone_size: once
cdr3_length: 17
d_call: NA
cdr3_nt: TGTGCCAGCAGCTTGGTTGGACCTGGGGTGGGGCACAATGAGCAGTTCTTC
cdr3_aa: CASSLVGPGVGHNEQFF

v_call: TRBV5-4
j_call: TRBJ2-5
clone_size: NA
cdr3_length: 15
d_call: NA
cdr3_nt: TGTGCCAGCAGCTTGTCCGTTTCGTACCAAGAGACCCAGTACTTC
cdr3_aa: CASSLSVSYQETQYF

v_call: TRBV15
j_call: TRBJ1-3
clone_size: NA
cdr3_length: 17
d_call: NA
cdr3_nt: TGTGCCACCAGCAGAGATCCAGGGGTTGGGTATGGAAACACCATATATTTT
cdr3_aa: CATSRDPGVGYGNTIYF

v_call: TRBV30
j_call: TRBJ2-5
clone_size: NA
cdr3_length: 12
d_call: TRBD1
cdr3_nt: TGTGCCTTAGACAGGGACCTGGAGACCCAGTACTTC
cdr3_aa: CALDRDLETQYF

v_call: TRBV19
j_call: TRBJ1-1
clone_size: NA
cdr3_length: 15
d_call: TRBD1
cdr3_nt: TGTGCCAGTGGGGCCTACAGGGGGGGCAACACTGAAGCTTTCTTT
cdr3_aa: CASGAYRGGNTEAFF

v_call: TRBV30
j_call: TRBJ2-2
clone_size: NA
cdr3_length: 13
d_call: NA
cdr3_nt: TGTGCCTGGAGTCTTACGAACACCGGGGAGCTGTTTTTT
cdr3_aa: CAWSLTNTGELFF

v_call: TRBV29-1
j_call: TRBJ1-1
clone_size: NA
cdr3_length: 14
d_call: NA
cdr3_nt: TGCAGCGTTATTCTCCACGGTAGAGGGACTGAAGCTTTCTTT
cdr3_aa: CSVILHGRGTEAFF